The present entry profiles one TCR beta chain with its context. The data were taken from a study of T cells in Graves' hyperthyroidism and ophthalmopathy. Authors of the study amplified TCR beta CDR3 regions from RNA transcripts. RT-PCR in the first round (using the HTBI primer set) targeted the TCR CDR3. One entry per CDR3 protein results from TCRdb running MiXCR on the multiplex PCR reads. The repertoire includes hundreds of thousands of distinct CDR3 sequences, 38% of them detected once, and 7% to 10% sits in the top ten. CDR3 length equals 11 residues. V lost 8 bases and J 5 bases, leaving 9 bases between the germline ends. Germline V lookup: CDR1 LGHNA, CDR2 YNFKEQ.

The clonotype comes from a man between 18 and 29 years old with Graves' hyperthyroidism. Specimen: blood. This chain joins TRBV4-2 and TRBJ1-1, with D possibly TRBD1 on 6 matching bases. The CDR3 DNA is TGTGCCAGCTTCAGGGGTACTGAAGCTTTCTTT. Translating it yields CASFRGTEAFF.